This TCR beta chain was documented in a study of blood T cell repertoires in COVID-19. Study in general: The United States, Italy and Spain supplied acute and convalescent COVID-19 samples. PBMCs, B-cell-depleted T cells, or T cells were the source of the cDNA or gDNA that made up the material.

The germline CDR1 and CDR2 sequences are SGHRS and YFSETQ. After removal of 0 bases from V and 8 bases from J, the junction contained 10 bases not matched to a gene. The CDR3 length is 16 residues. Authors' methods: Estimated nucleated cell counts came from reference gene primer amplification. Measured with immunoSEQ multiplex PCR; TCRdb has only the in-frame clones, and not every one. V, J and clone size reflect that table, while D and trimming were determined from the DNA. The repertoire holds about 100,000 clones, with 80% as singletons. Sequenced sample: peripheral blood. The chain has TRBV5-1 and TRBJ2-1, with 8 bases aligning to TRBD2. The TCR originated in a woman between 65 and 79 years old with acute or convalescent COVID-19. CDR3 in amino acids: CASSLAGGPPADEQFF. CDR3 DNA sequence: TGCGCCAGCAGCTTGGCGGGGGGGCCTCCCGCGGATGAGCAGTTCTTC. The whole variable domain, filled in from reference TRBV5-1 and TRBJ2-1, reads KAGVTQTPRYLIKTRGQQVTLSCSPISGHRSVSWYQQTPGQGLQFLFEYFSETQRNKGNFPGRFSGRQFSNSRSEMNVSTLELGDSALYLCASSLAGGPPADEQFFGPGTRLTVL.